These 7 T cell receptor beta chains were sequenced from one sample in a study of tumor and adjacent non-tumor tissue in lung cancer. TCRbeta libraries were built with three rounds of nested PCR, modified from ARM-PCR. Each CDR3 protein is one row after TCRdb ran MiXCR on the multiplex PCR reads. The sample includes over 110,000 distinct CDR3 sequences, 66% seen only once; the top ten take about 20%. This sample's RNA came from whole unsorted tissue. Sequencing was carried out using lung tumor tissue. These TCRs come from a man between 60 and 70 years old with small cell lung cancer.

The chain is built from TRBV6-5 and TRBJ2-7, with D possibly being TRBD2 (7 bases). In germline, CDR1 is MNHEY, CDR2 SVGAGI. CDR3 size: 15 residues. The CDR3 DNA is TGTGCCAGCAGGGGGGGGCTAGTGCCGGGCTACGACCAGTACGTC. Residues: CASRGGLVPGYDQYV.

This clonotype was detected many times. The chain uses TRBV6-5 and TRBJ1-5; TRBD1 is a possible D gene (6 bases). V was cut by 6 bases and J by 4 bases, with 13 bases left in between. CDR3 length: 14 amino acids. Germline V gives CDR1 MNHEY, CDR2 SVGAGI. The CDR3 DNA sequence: TGTGCCAGCAGCCCCCGGGGGCGTAATCAGCCCCAGCATTTT. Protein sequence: CASSPRGRNQPQHF.

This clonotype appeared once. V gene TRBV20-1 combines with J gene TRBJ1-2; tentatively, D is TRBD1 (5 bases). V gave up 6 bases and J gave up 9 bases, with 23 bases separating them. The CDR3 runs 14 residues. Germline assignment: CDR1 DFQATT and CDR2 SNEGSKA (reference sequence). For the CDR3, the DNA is TGCAGTGCCCCCAACGTCGGGGCTAATTATCGCTACACCTTC. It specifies CSAPNVGANYRYTF.

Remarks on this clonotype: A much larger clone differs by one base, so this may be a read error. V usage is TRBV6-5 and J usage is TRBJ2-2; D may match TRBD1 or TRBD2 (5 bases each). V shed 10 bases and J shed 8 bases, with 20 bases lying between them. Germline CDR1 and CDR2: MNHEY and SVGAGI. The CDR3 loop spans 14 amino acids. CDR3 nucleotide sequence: TGTGCCACCAGCTACCGGGGCCGAGCTGGGGAGCTGTTTTTT. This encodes CATSYRGRAGELFF.

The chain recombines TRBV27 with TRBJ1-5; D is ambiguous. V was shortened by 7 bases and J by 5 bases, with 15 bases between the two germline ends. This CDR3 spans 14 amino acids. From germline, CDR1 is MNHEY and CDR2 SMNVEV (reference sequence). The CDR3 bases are TGTGCCAGCACTTTTTCCGGCTATTATCAGCCCCAGCATTTT. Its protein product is CASTFSGYYQPQHF.

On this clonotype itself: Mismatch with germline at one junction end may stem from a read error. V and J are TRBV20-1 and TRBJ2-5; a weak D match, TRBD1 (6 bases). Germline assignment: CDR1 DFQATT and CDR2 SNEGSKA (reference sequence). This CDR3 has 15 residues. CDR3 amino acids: CSARDHQGIMESQHF. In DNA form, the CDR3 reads TGCAGTGCTAGAGACCATCAGGGGATAATGGAGTCCCAGCACTTC.

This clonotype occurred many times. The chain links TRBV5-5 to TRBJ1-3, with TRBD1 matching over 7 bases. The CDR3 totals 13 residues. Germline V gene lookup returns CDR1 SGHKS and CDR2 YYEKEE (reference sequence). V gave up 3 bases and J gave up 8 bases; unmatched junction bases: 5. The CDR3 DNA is TGTGCCAGCAGCTCTTACAGGGGTGACACCATATATTTT. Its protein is CASSSYRGDTIYF.